The 12 T cell receptor beta chains reported below all come from one sample, sequenced in a study of shared clonotypes between healthy human individuals. Produced via immunoSEQ multiplex PCR; TCRdb's table is partial and in-frame only. The sample lists 2 million to 2.5 million clones; approximately 93% were seen once. Specimen: naive CD4+ T cells from PBMCs. As to subset: CD45RA+ positively selected. These receptors were taken from a man younger than 35 in good health. Some clones in this sample may be carry-over from other donors' samples.

This clone came up once. The rearrangement joins TRBV9 to TRBJ2-3, with D maybe TRBD1 (6 bases). This CDR3 region has 14 residues. From germline, CDR1 is SGDLS and CDR2 YYNGEE. Trimming left V 0 bases short and J 6 bases short, with 11 bases between. The CDR3 here is CASSVEERGDTQYF. The CDR3 nucleotides read TGTGCCAGCAGCGTAGAGGAGAGGGGGGATACGCAGTATTTT.

V and J are TRBV4-2 and TRBJ2-3; 14 bases match TRBD2. CDR3 size: 16 residues. Germline V gene sequence: CDR1 LGHNA, CDR2 YNFKEQ. V was pared by 6 bases and J by 1 base, with 3 bases of the junction left unmatched. CDR3 bases: TGTGCCAGCAGTCCGACTAGCGGGAGGGGCACAGATACGCAGTATTTT. It yields the protein CASSPTSGRGTDTQYF.

The chain is built from TRBV9 and TRBJ1-5, with 11 bases matching TRBD1. In germline, CDR1 is SGDLS, CDR2 YYNGEE. This CDR3 has 15 residues. V lost 4 bases to trimming and J lost 7 bases; unmatched junction nucleotides: 7. The CDR3 region is CASSPFGTGGQPQHF. DNA for the CDR3: TGTGCCAGCAGCCCCTTTGGGACAGGGGGACAGCCCCAGCATTTT.

V and J are TRBV14 and TRBJ2-3; possible D gene TRBD2, 6 bases. V was pared by 1 base and J by 1 base, with 15 bases between. This CDR3 contains 17 residues. Germline values: CDR1 SGHDN, CDR2 FVKESK. CDR3 bases: TGTGCCAGCAGCCAAGGATGGGGGGAGGCTCGCACAGATACGCAGTATTTT. Its protein is CASSQGWGEARTDTQYF.

V is TRBV11-2 and J is TRBJ1-1; D might be TRBD1 (5 bases). CDR1 and CDR2 from the germline V gene are SGHAT and FQNNGV. Trimming removed 5 bases at V and 5 bases at J, with 15 bases between. The CDR3 loop spans 14 amino acids. CDR3 loop: CASSAQVPGTEAFF. Here the CDR3 DNA reads TGTGCCAGCAGCGCACAGGTTCCTGGGACTGAAGCTTTCTTT.

The chain links TRBV7-9 to TRBJ2-3; 8 positions agree with TRBD2. The CDR3 totals 16 residues. Germline V gives CDR1 SEHNR, CDR2 FQNEAQ (reference sequence). V shed 5 bases and J 4 bases; nucleotides not matched to a gene: 11. The CDR3 DNA sequence: TGTGCCAGCAGCCCAAACAACCTAGCGGGCGCAGATACGCAGTATTTT. It yields the protein CASSPNNLAGADTQYF.

This chain links TRBV28 with TRBJ1-4; D remains unclear. The germline V and J ends were trimmed by 3 bases and 5 bases, with 16 bases remaining between them. The germline gives CDR1 MDHEN, CDR2 SYDVKM. The CDR3 runs to 16 residues. CDR3 bases: TGTGCCAGCAGTTTCAGCCCCCGCAGACCAAATGAAAAACTGTTTTTT. This encodes CASSFSPRRPNEKLFF.

This clone was picked up one time. The V and J genes are TRBV15 and TRBJ2-5; D is undetermined. This CDR3 has 14 amino acids. The V end was cut by 4 bases, the J end by 5 bases, with 14 bases between. The germline V gene has CDR1 LNHNV and CDR2 YYDKDF (reference sequence). CDR3 bases: TGTGCCACCAGCAAAGTGGGATCGGTCGAGACCCAGTACTTC. Translation: CATSKVGSVETQYF.

V and J are TRBV2 and TRBJ1-5, with a tentative D call TRBD1 (6 bases). Germline values: CDR1 SNHLY, CDR2 FYNNEI. With 2 bases removed from V and 2 bases from J, the gap between germline ends came to 10 bases. The CDR3 has 15 residues. CDR3 nucleotide sequence: TGTGCCAGCAGTGAACAGGGGTCGGGCAATCAGCCCCAGCATTTT. Amino acids: CASSEQGSGNQPQHF.

The chain carries TRBV18 and TRBJ2-7; no reliable D call. Germline loops: CDR1 KGHSH, CDR2 LQKENI. The germline V and J ends were trimmed by 6 bases and 2 bases, with 14 bases remaining between them. The length of the CDR3 is 14 residues. CDR3 residues: CASSPPATTYEQYF. CDR3 nucleotide sequence: TGTGCCAGCTCGCCTCCCGCGACCACCTACGAGCAGTACTTC.

J is TRBJ2-5 and V is TRBV19; D not certain. CDR3 length: 12 residues. Deletions cut 4 bases from V and 7 bases from J, with 10 bases between. Germline CDR1 and CDR2: LNHDA and SQIVND (reference sequence). This chain's CDR3 is CASSTAPGTQYF. CDR3 coding DNA: TGTGCCAGTAGTACGGCCCCAGGGACCCAGTACTTC.

The chain uses TRBV7-6 and TRBJ2-5; D unclear. CDR1 SGHVS and CDR2 FNYEAQ come from the germline V gene. CDR3 length: 14 residues. Trimming cost V 5 bases and J 4 bases, with 14 bases left between them. The CDR3 region is CASSLPARGETQYF. The CDR3 DNA sequence: TGTGCCAGCAGCCTCCCAGCGAGAGGAGAGACCCAGTACTTC.